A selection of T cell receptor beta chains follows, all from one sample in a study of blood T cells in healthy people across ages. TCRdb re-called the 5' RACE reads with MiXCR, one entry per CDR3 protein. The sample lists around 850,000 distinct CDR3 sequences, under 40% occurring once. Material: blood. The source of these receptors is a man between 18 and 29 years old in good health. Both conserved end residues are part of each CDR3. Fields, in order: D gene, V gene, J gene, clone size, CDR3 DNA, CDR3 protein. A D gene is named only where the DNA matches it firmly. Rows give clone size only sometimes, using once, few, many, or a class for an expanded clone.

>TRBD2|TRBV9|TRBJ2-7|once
TGTGCCAGCAGCCCTAGGGCCGGGACTAGCCCCTACGAGCAGTACTTC
CASSPRAGTSPYEQYF
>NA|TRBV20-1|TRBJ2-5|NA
TGCAGTGCTTTTTCCGTTGGGGGGTACCAAGAGACCCAGTACTTC
CSAFSVGGYQETQYF
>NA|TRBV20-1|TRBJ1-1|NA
TGCAGTGCCCTGCCGGGACCATCGAACACTGAAGCTTTCTTT
CSALPGPSNTEAFF
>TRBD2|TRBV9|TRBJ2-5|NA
TGTGCCAGCAGCTCTAGACTAGCGGGAGATGAGACCCAGTACTTC
CASSSRLAGDETQYF
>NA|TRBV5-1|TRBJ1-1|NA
TGCGCCAGCAGCTTGGAAACAATGAACACTGAAGCTTTCTTT
CASSLETMNTEAFF
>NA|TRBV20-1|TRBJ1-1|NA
TGCAGTGCTAGAGAGGGACGGTTGGAAGCTTTCTTT
CSAREGRLEAFF
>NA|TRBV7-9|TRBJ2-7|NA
TGTGCCAGCAGCTTTACGGGTCAGGGGAGCTCCTACAATGAGCAGTACTTC
CASSFTGQGSSYNEQYF
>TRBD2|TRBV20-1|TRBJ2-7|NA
TGCAGGGCCGGGACTAGCGGGGTTCGCGAGCAGTACTTC
CRAGTSGVREQYF
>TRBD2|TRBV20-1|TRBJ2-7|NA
TGCAGTGCTTCGGGGGGCGGGGGGCCATCCTACAATGAGCAGTACTTC
CSASGGGGPSYNEQYF
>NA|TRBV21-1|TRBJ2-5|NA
TGTGCCAGCAGCGTAGCTTCGGGAGGGCCGCTAGGGGAGACCCAGTACTTC
CASSVASGGPLGETQYF
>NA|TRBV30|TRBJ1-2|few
TGTGCCCTACCCAATTCCGGGGGCGGTGGCTACACCTTC
CALPNSGGGGYTF
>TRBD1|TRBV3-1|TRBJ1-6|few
TGTGCCAGCAGCCCCCCCGGGACAGGGGGTTCACCCCTCCACTTT
CASSPPGTGGSPLHF
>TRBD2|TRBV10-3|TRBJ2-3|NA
TGTGCCACCGACGAATTTGGCGGGGGTAGCACAGATACGCAGTATTTT
CATDEFGGGSTDTQYF
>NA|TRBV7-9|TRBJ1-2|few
TGTGCCAGCAGCCTACCCGGAGGGGCACCCTATGGCTACACCTTC
CASSLPGGAPYGYTF
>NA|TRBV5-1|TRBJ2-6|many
TGCGCCAGCAGCTTTTGGGTGGCTCACAGGGCCCTCTCTGGGGCCAACGTCCTGACTTTC
CASSFWVAHRALSGANVLTF
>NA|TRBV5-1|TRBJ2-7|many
TGCGCCAGCAGCCTGAATGTGGACGAGCAGTACTTC
CASSLNVDEQYF
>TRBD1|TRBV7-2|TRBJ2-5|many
TGTGCCAGCAGCTCAGGGGGAGAGACCCAGTACTTC
CASSSGGETQYF
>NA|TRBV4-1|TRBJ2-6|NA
TGCGCCAGCAGCCAAGAACCCCCTGGGGCCAACGTCCTGACTTTC
CASSQEPPGANVLTF
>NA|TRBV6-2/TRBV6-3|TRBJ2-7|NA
TGTGCCAGCAGTGAGACTAGGAGCGAGCAGTACTTC
CASSETRSEQYF
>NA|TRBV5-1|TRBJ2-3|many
TGCGCCAGCAGCTTGCGGTGGGAGGCCACAGATACGCAGTATTTT
CASSLRWEATDTQYF
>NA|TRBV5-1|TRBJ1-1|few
TGCGCCAGCAGCTTGGAAGGAGGCCTCCTCGGCACTGAAGCTTTCTTT
CASSLEGGLLGTEAFF
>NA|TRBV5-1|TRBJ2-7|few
TGCGCCAGCAGCTTGGCTCAGGTTTACAATGAGCAGTACTTC
CASSLAQVYNEQYF
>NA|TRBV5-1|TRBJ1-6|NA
TGCGCCAGCAGCTTGGCCGGGTATAATTCACCCCCCCACTTT
CASSLAGYNSPPHF
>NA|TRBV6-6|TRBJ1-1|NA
TGTGCCAGCAGGCGACGATCTGAAGCTTTCTTT
CASRRRSEAFF